Given below is one T cell receptor (beta chain) in context. Germline values: CDR1 GTSNPN, CDR2 SVGIG (reference sequence). The junction had 18 bases not matched to a gene; V was cut back by 5 bases and J by 7 bases. The CDR3 covers 17 residues. The table came from immunoSEQ multiplex PCR; TCRdb's copy has only in-frame clones and leaves some out. The sample records approximately 45,000 clones, around 90% being singletons. These data belong to a study of T cell responses to AZD1222 COVID-19 vaccine. The receptor comes from an adult who received the AZD1222 COVID-19 vaccine. The chain recombines TRBV30 with TRBJ1-4; TRBD1 aligns across 8 bases. This sample comprised peripheral blood, obtained 28 days after the second AZD1222 dose. The CDR3 DNA reads TGTGCCTGGGGGGGACAGGTCCTCTTTCGGAGTCGTGAAAAACTGTTTTTT. Amino acids: CAWGGQVLFRSREKLFF.